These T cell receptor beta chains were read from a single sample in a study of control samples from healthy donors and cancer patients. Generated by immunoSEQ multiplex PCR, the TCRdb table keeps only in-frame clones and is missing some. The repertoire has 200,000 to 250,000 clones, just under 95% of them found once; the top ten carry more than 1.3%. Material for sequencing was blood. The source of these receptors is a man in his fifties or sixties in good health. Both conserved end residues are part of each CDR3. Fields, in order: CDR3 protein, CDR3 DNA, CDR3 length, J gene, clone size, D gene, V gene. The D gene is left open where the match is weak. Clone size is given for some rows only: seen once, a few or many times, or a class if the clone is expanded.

CDR3: CASSRGMGGDAYGYTF; DNA: TGTGCCAGCAGCCGAGGGATGGGAGGGGACGCCTATGGCTACACCTTC; length: 16; J: TRBJ1-2; size: -; D: -; V: TRBV7-8
CDR3: CASSNLQETQYF; DNA: TGTGCCAGTAGTAACCTGCAGGAGACCCAGTACTTC; length: 12; J: TRBJ2-5; size: -; D: -; V: TRBV19
CDR3: CASSFLVPQGYTF; DNA: TGTGCCAGCAGTTTCCTGGTGCCCCAAGGCTACACCTTC; length: 13; J: TRBJ1-2; size: -; D: -; V: TRBV12-3/TRBV12-4
CDR3: CASSRAGGGGNQPQHF; DNA: TGTGCCAGTAGTCGGGCAGGGGGCGGGGGCAATCAGCCCCAGCATTTT; length: 16; J: TRBJ1-5; size: -; D: TRBD1; V: TRBV19
CDR3: CASSLVPTTGELFF; DNA: TGTGCCAGCAGCTTAGTGCCAACTACCGGGGAGCTGTTTTTT; length: 14; J: TRBJ2-2; size: -; D: -; V: TRBV11-3
CDR3: CASSWGTSGGNEQFF; DNA: TGTGCCAGCAGTTGGGGGACTAGCGGGGGTAATGAGCAGTTCTTC; length: 15; J: TRBJ2-1; size: -; D: TRBD2; V: TRBV6-5
CDR3: CASSQEALGVGTGGHEQFF; DNA: TGCGCCAGCAGCCAAGAGGCCCTGGGGGTCGGGACAGGGGGTCATGAGCAGTTCTTC; length: 19; J: TRBJ2-1; size: -; D: TRBD1; V: TRBV4-1
CDR3: CASSEPYLAGGAGELFF; DNA: TGCGCCAGCAGTGAGCCGTATCTAGCGGGGGGGGCCGGGGAGCTGTTTTTT; length: 17; J: TRBJ2-2; size: few; D: TRBD2; V: TRBV10-2
CDR3: CASILWTGSGANVLTF; DNA: TGTGCCAGCATCCTATGGACAGGGTCTGGGGCCAACGTCCTGACTTTC; length: 16; J: TRBJ2-6; size: -; D: TRBD1; V: TRBV7-9
CDR3: CASSEGRDTYEQYF; DNA: TGTGCCAGTAGCGAGGGAAGGGACACCTACGAGCAGTACTTC; length: 14; J: TRBJ2-7; size: -; D: -; V: TRBV19
CDR3: CASSLDNNYGYTF; DNA: TGTGCCAGCAGCTTAGACAATAACTATGGCTACACCTTC; length: 13; J: TRBJ1-2; size: -; D: -; V: TRBV7-2
CDR3: CASSPTSGVGETQYF; DNA: TGTGCCAGCTCACCGACTAGCGGGGTAGGGGAGACCCAGTACTTC; length: 15; J: TRBJ2-5; size: -; D: TRBD2; V: TRBV18
CDR3: CASSDQVIIGELFF; DNA: TGTGCCAGCAGTGACCAGGTCATTATCGGGGAGCTGTTTTTT; length: 14; J: TRBJ2-2; size: -; D: -; V: TRBV6-1
CDR3: CASSVERGNYGYTF; DNA: TGCGCCAGCAGCGTTGAGAGGGGTAACTATGGCTACACCTTC; length: 14; J: TRBJ1-2; size: -; D: -; V: TRBV5-1
CDR3: CASSLAQGQKLFF; DNA: TGCGCCAGCAGCTTAGCCCAGGGGCAAAAACTGTTTTTT; length: 13; J: TRBJ1-4; size: -; D: -; V: TRBV5-1
CDR3: CASSVGTASYNEQFF; DNA: TGTGCCAGCAGCGTAGGGACAGCTTCCTACAATGAGCAGTTCTTC; length: 15; J: TRBJ2-1; size: -; D: -; V: TRBV9
CDR3: CASSSPWTGYGYTF; DNA: TGTGCCAGCAGTTCCCCATGGACAGGCTATGGCTACACCTTC; length: 14; J: TRBJ1-2; size: -; D: TRBD1; V: TRBV2
CDR3: CASSSQGGTPYGYTF; DNA: TGTGCCAGCAGCTCCCAGGGAGGTACGCCCTATGGCTACACCTTC; length: 15; J: TRBJ1-2; size: -; D: -; V: TRBV7-9
CDR3: CASSLVGGNTGELFF; DNA: TGTGCCAGCAGCTTAGTGGGGGGGAACACCGGGGAGCTGTTTTTT; length: 15; J: TRBJ2-2; size: -; D: -; V: TRBV7-6
CDR3: CASSLNPSNYGYTF; DNA: TGTGCCAGCAGCTTAAATCCGTCCAACTATGGCTACACCTTC; length: 14; J: TRBJ1-2; size: -; D: -; V: TRBV7-3
CDR3: CASSYSQNRHGNTIYF; DNA: TGTGCCAGCAGTTACTCACAGAACCGACATGGAAACACCATATATTTT; length: 16; J: TRBJ1-3; size: -; D: -; V: TRBV6-2/TRBV6-3
CDR3: CASSLASYNEQFF; DNA: TGTGCCAGCAGCTTGGCCTCCTACAATGAGCAGTTCTTC; length: 13; J: TRBJ2-1; size: -; D: -; V: TRBV7-9
CDR3: CASSLNPGNQPQHF; DNA: TGTGCCAGCAGTTTAAACCCGGGGAATCAGCCCCAGCATTTT; length: 14; J: TRBJ1-5; size: -; D: -; V: TRBV27
CDR3: CASSLEVVSIQYF; DNA: TGCGCCAGCAGCTTGGAAGTAGTTAGCATTCAGTACTTC; length: 13; J: TRBJ2-4; size: -; D: -; V: TRBV5-1
CDR3: CASSSLGPVGYTEAFF; DNA: TGTGCCAGCAGCTCCCTTGGACCGGTGGGTTACACTGAAGCTTTCTTT; length: 16; J: TRBJ1-1; size: -; D: -; V: TRBV7-9
CDR3: CASSRTGLDGYTF; DNA: TGTGCCAGCAGTAGGACAGGGTTGGATGGCTACACCTTC; length: 13; J: TRBJ1-2; size: -; D: TRBD1; V: TRBV12-3/TRBV12-4
CDR3: CASSSGTGNSYEQYF; DNA: TGTGCTAGCAGCTCGGGGACGGGTAATTCCTACGAGCAGTACTTC; length: 15; J: TRBJ2-7; size: -; D: -; V: TRBV7-7
CDR3: CASSVVPSGGGVLGNSPLHF; DNA: TGTGCCAGCAGCGTAGTCCCTTCCGGAGGGGGCGTCTTGGGCAATTCACCCCTCCACTTT; length: 20; J: TRBJ1-6; size: -; D: TRBD1; V: TRBV9
CDR3: CASKQGNQPQHF; DNA: TGTGCCAGTAAGCAGGGAAATCAGCCCCAGCATTTT; length: 12; J: TRBJ1-5; size: -; D: -; V: TRBV5-5
CDR3: CSARENIQYF; DNA: TGCAGTGCTAGAGAAAACATTCAGTACTTC; length: 10; J: TRBJ2-4; size: -; D: -; V: TRBV20-1
CDR3: CASSFGLYEQYF; DNA: TGCGCCAGCAGCTTCGGCCTTTACGAGCAGTACTTC; length: 12; J: TRBJ2-7; size: -; D: -; V: TRBV5-1
CDR3: CASSRGNTGELFF; DNA: TGTGCCAGCAGCAGGGGGAACACCGGGGAGCTGTTTTTT; length: 13; J: TRBJ2-2; size: -; D: -; V: TRBV5-6
CDR3: CASSVRSTTDTQYF; DNA: TGTGCCAGCAGCGTCCGTTCAACGACAGATACGCAGTATTTT; length: 14; J: TRBJ2-3; size: -; D: -; V: TRBV9
CDR3: CASSYSRGTMNTEAFF; DNA: TGTGCCAGCAGTTACTCCCGGGGTACCATGAACACTGAAGCTTTCTTT; length: 16; J: TRBJ1-1; size: -; D: -; V: TRBV6-2/TRBV6-3
CDR3: CASSLDRLNSPLHF; DNA: TGCGCCAGCAGCTTGGACAGGCTTAATTCACCCCTCCACTTT; length: 14; J: TRBJ1-6; size: once; D: -; V: TRBV5-1
CDR3: CATSRGGTSPGEQYF; DNA: TGTGCCACCAGCAGAGGTGGGACCTCCCCGGGCGAGCAGTACTTC; length: 15; J: TRBJ2-7; size: -; D: -; V: TRBV15
CDR3: CAWSREPGQRFF; DNA: TGTGCCTGGAGTCGGGAACCGGGACAGAGGTTTTTT; length: 12; J: TRBJ1-4; size: -; D: TRBD1; V: TRBV30
CDR3: CASSLGQFNYGYTF; DNA: TGCGCCAGCAGCTTGGGACAGTTCAACTATGGCTACACCTTC; length: 14; J: TRBJ1-2; size: -; D: -; V: TRBV5-1
CDR3: CASSQGGRVAGNQPQHF; DNA: TGTGCCAGCAGCCAGGGAGGGAGGGTAGCGGGCAATCAGCCCCAGCATTTT; length: 17; J: TRBJ1-5; size: -; D: -; V: TRBV5-6
CDR3: CASSPSHTDTQYF; DNA: TGTGCCAGCAGCCCATCCCACACAGATACGCAGTATTTT; length: 13; J: TRBJ2-3; size: -; D: -; V: TRBV7-2
CDR3: CASSRQGDHQPQHF; DNA: TGTGCCAGCAGCCGCCAGGGGGACCATCAGCCCCAGCATTTT; length: 14; J: TRBJ1-5; size: -; D: TRBD1; V: TRBV5-4
CDR3: CASRDEDGYTF; DNA: TGTGCCAGCAGGGATGAGGATGGCTACACCTTC; length: 11; J: TRBJ1-2; size: -; D: -; V: TRBV6-5
CDR3: CASSIDPDRRRYGYTF; DNA: TGTGCCAGTAGTATCGATCCGGACCGTCGTCGATATGGCTACACCTTC; length: 16; J: TRBJ1-2; size: once; D: -; V: TRBV19
CDR3: CASRDLGQGGRRSSYEQYF; DNA: TGCGCCAGCAGGGACCTGGGGCAGGGGGGTAGAAGGAGCTCCTACGAGCAGTACTTC; length: 19; J: TRBJ2-7; size: once; D: -; V: TRBV4-1
CDR3: CASSPYPTSGGRTGELFF; DNA: TGCGCCAGCAGCCCGTACCCGACTAGCGGGGGGCGGACCGGGGAGCTGTTTTTT; length: 18; J: TRBJ2-2; size: once; D: TRBD2; V: TRBV5-1
CDR3: CASRERRGGGNEQFF; DNA: TGTGCCAGCAGGGAGCGGAGGGGAGGTGGCAATGAGCAGTTCTTC; length: 15; J: TRBJ2-1; size: -; D: -; V: TRBV3-1/TRBV3-2
CDR3: CASSLQAGLTEAFF; DNA: TGCGCCAGCAGCTTGCAGGCCGGTCTCACTGAAGCTTTCTTT; length: 14; J: TRBJ1-1; size: -; D: -; V: TRBV5-1
CDR3: CASSGRTGSYYGYTF; DNA: TGTGCCAGCAGCGGTAGGACAGGGAGTTACTATGGCTACACCTTC; length: 15; J: TRBJ1-2; size: -; D: -; V: TRBV21-1
CDR3: CASYPAGTNSPLHF; DNA: TGTGCCAGTTACCCGGCCGGGACTAATTCACCCCTCCACTTT; length: 14; J: TRBJ1-6; size: -; D: -; V: TRBV28
CDR3: CASSVLAVSDTQYF; DNA: TGTGCCAGCAGCGTACTAGCAGTTTCCGATACGCAGTATTTT; length: 14; J: TRBJ2-3; size: -; D: -; V: TRBV5-5
CDR3: CATRTSGNTIYF; DNA: TGTGCCACTAGGACCTCTGGAAACACCATATATTTT; length: 12; J: TRBJ1-3; size: -; D: -; V: TRBV28
CDR3: CASSIRENTGELFF; DNA: TGTGCCAGTAGTATCCGGGAGAACACCGGGGAGCTGTTTTTT; length: 14; J: TRBJ2-2; size: -; D: -; V: TRBV19
CDR3: CASSHGPIYGYTF; DNA: TGTGCCAGCAGCCATGGACCTATCTATGGCTACACCTTC; length: 13; J: TRBJ1-2; size: -; D: -; V: TRBV6-5
CDR3: CASSEGTARYEQYF; DNA: TGTGCCAGCAGTGAAGGGACAGCCCGATACGAGCAGTACTTC; length: 14; J: TRBJ2-7; size: -; D: -; V: TRBV2
CDR3: CASTGQGAWNEQYF; DNA: TGTGCCAGCACCGGACAGGGGGCTTGGAACGAGCAGTACTTC; length: 14; J: TRBJ2-7; size: -; D: TRBD1; V: TRBV28
CDR3: CASSRYDREAEQYF; DNA: TGTGCCAGCAGCCGATATGACCGTGAGGCCGAGCAGTACTTC; length: 14; J: TRBJ2-7; size: -; D: -; V: TRBV4-2
CDR3: CASSPQGSNQPQHF; DNA: TGTGCCAGCTCACCCCAGGGGAGCAATCAGCCCCAGCATTTT; length: 14; J: TRBJ1-5; size: -; D: -; V: TRBV18
CDR3: CASSEVGQPGNTIYF; DNA: TGTGCCAGCAGTGAAGTGGGACAGCCGGGAAACACCATATATTTT; length: 15; J: TRBJ1-3; size: -; D: TRBD1; V: TRBV6-1
CDR3: CASRGTAGNTIYF; DNA: TGTGCCAGCAGAGGGACAGCTGGAAACACCATATATTTT; length: 13; J: TRBJ1-3; size: -; D: TRBD1; V: TRBV12-3/TRBV12-4